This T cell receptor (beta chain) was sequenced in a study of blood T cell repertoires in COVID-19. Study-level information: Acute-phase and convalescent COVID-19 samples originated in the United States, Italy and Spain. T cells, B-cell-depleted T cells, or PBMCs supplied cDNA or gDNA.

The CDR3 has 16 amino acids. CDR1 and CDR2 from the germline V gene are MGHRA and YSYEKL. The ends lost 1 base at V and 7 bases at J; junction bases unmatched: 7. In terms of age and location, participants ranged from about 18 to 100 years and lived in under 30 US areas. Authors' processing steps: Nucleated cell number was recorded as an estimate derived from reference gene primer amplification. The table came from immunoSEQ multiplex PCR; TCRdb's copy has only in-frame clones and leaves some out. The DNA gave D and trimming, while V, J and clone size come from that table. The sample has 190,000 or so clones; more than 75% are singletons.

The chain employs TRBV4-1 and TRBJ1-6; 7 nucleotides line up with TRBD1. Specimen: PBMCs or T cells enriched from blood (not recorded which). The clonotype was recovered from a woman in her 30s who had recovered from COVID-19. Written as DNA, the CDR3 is TGCGCCAGCAGCCAAGGAAAGGGACAGATAAATTCACCCCTCCACTTT. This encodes CASSQGKGQINSPLHF.